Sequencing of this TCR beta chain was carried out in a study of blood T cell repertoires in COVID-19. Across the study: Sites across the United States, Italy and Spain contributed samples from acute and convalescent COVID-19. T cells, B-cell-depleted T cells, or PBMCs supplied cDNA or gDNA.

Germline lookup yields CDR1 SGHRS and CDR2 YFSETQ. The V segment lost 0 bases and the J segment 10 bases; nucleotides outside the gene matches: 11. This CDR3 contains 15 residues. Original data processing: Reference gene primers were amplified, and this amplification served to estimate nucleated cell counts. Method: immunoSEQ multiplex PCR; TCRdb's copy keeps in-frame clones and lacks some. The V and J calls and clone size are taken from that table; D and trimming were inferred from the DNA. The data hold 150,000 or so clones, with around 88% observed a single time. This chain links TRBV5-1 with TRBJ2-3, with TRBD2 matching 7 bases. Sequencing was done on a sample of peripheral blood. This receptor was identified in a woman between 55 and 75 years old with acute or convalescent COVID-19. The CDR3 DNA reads TGCGCCAGCAGCTTGGTCGGGACTATCTCTACTCCGCAGTATTTT. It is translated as CASSLVGTISTPQYF.